A single sample is the source of the 26 T cell receptor beta chains below, sequenced in a study of cytomegalovirus exposure and HLA in healthy donors. The PCR made use of 60 Vbeta and 13 Jbeta primers. This table comes from immunoSEQ multiplex PCR, and its TCRdb copy is limited to in-frame clones, with some not included. The data show approximately 98,000 clones, around 74% seen once. Source material: PBMCs. The receptor set was obtained from a male donor in good health and CMV-seronegative.

The chain joins TRBV5-8 to TRBJ1-4; the D is unclear. This CDR3 is built from 14 residues. V was cut by 1 base and J by 5 bases, with 9 bases left in between. CDR1 and CDR2 (germline): SGHTS, YDEGEE. This CDR3 reads CASSLSWSNEKLFF. CDR3 sequence (DNA): TGTGCCAGCAGCTTGTCATGGAGCAATGAAAAACTGTTTTTT.

This clone occurred once. The chain carries TRBV7-3 and TRBJ2-3; TRBD2 matches 8 bases. The J segment lost 2 bases and the V segment lost 8 bases, leaving 6 bases of the junction unmatched. The CDR3 is made up of 14 amino acids. Germline CDR1 and CDR2: SGHTA and FQGTGA. CDR3 in DNA: TGTGCCAGCCGGCTAGCGGGCTTCACAGATACGCAGTATTTT. Protein product: CASRLAGFTDTQYF. The whole variable domain, filled in from reference TRBV7-3 and TRBJ2-3, reads GAGVSQTPSNKVTEKGKYVELRCDPISGHTALYWYRQSLGQGPEFLIYFQGTGAADDSGLPNDRFFAVRPEGSVSTLKIQRTERGDSAVYLCASRLAGFTDTQYFGPGTRLTVL.

This clone was detected only a few times. The chain uses TRBV7-2 and TRBJ1-5; D unclear. V gave up 1 base and J gave up 2 bases, with 9 bases separating them. The CDR3 is 15 amino acids. Germline V lookup: CDR1 SGHTA, CDR2 FQGNSA. The CDR3 is CASSLGAGGNQPQHF. For the CDR3, the DNA is TGTGCCAGCAGCTTAGGTGCCGGAGGCAATCAGCCCCAGCATTTT. Drawing the rest from reference TRBV7-2 and TRBJ1-5, the complete variable domain is GAGVSQSPSNKVTEKGKDVELRCDPISGHTALYWYRQSLGQGLEFLIYFQGNSAPDKSGLPSDRFSAERTGGSVSTLTIQRTQQEDSAVYLCASSLGAGGNQPQHFGDGTRLSIL.

To note about this clone: Germline is not matched at one junction end, which may reflect a read error. The V gene is TRBV29-1, the J gene TRBJ2-2; 7 nucleotides match TRBD1. Germline V gives CDR1 SQVTM, CDR2 ANQGSEA. This CDR3 contains 13 residues. CDR3 residues: CSVTRTGTGELSF. CDR3 nucleotides: TGCAGCGTTACACGGACAGGCACCGGGGAGCTGTCTTTT.

The chain is built from TRBV5-1 and TRBJ2-1, with D possibly matching TRBD2 (5 bases). Trimming pared 3 bases from V and 4 bases from J, leaving 17 bases between. This CDR3 is built from 16 residues. The germline CDR1 and CDR2 sequences are SGHRS and YFSETQ. CDR3 in DNA: TGCGCCAGCAGCTCCGGGGTCGGCGGAACGTACAATGAGCAGTTCTTC. Translating it yields CASSSGVGGTYNEQFF. The full variable domain, its missing parts supplied by reference TRBV5-1 and TRBJ2-1, is KAGVTQTPRYLIKTRGQQVTLSCSPISGHRSVSWYQQTPGQGLQFLFEYFSETQRNKGNFPGRFSGRQFSNSRSEMNVSTLELGDSALYLCASSSGVGGTYNEQFFGPGTRLTVL.

The chain joins TRBV30 to TRBJ1-2; D remains unclear. This CDR3 comprises 14 residues. Trimming took off 0 bases at V and 7 bases at J, with 15 bases between the two ends. Germline CDR1 GTSNPN, CDR2 SVGIG (reference sequence). The CDR3 nucleotides are TGTGCCTGGAGTGTAAGCCGGGTTGTGGTTGGCTACACCTTC. Amino acids: CAWSVSRVVVGYTF.

In regard to this clone: Other DNA sequences in the sample encode the same CDR3. This CDR3 is CASSYSRVYNEQFF. The CDR3 DNA sequence: TGTGCCAGCAGTTACTCGAGAGTCTACAATGAGCAGTTCTTC. The rearrangement uses TRBV6-6 and TRBJ2-1, with D unclear. Germline V lookup: CDR1 MNHNY, CDR2 SVGAGI (reference sequence). Between the trimmed V and J ends, which lost 0 bases and 3 bases, there was a span of 6 bases. The CDR3 length is 14 residues.

The chain uses TRBV25-1 and TRBJ2-5, with 7 bases identical to TRBD2. The CDR3 totals 13 residues. J lost 4 bases, V lost 5 bases, and 4 bases had no gene match. Germline V gene data show CDR1 as MGHDK and CDR2 as SYGVNS. The CDR3 loop is CASSQAGRETQYF. The CDR3 nucleotides are TGTGCCAGCAGTCAAGCGGGGAGAGAGACCCAGTACTTC. Drawing the rest from reference TRBV25-1 and TRBJ2-5, the complete variable domain is EADIYQTPRYLVIGTGKKITLECSQTMGHDKMYWYQQDPGMELHLIHYSYGVNSTEKGDLSSESTVSRIRTEHFPLTLESARPSHTSQYLCASSQAGRETQYFGPGTRLLVL.

This sequence joins TRBV5-6 and TRBJ2-7, with TRBD1 identical over 7 bases. Germline V gene data show CDR1 as SGHDT and CDR2 as YYEEEE. The CDR3 loop spans 14 amino acids. After removal of 2 bases from V and 6 bases from J, the junction contained 8 bases not matched to a gene. This chain's CDR3 is CASSFNRGLTEQYF. Here the CDR3 DNA reads TGTGCCAGCAGCTTCAACAGGGGCTTAACCGAGCAGTACTTC. Full variable domain (rest looked up from reference TRBV5-6 and TRBJ2-7): DAGVTQSPTHLIKTRGQQVTLRCSPKSGHDTVSWYQQALGQGPQFIFQYYEEEERQRGNFPDRFSGHQFPNYSSELNVNALLLGDSALYLCASSFNRGLTEQYFGPGTRLTVT.

J is TRBJ2-2 and V is TRBV9; possible D gene TRBD2, 5 bases. This CDR3 is built from 16 residues. Trimming pared 10 bases from V and 1 base from J, leaving 20 bases between. CDR1 SGDLS and CDR2 YYNGEE come from the germline V gene. The CDR3 here is CARPPPEARNTGELFF. The CDR3 region has the DNA TGTGCCCGCCCACCCCCGGAGGCCCGGAACACCGGGGAGCTGTTTTTT.

The chain is built from TRBV9 and TRBJ1-1; D not resolved. Trimming pared 4 bases from V and 0 bases from J, leaving 13 bases between. This CDR3 contains 15 residues. In germline, CDR1 is SGDLS, CDR2 YYNGEE. Written as DNA, the CDR3 is TGTGCCAGCAGCCCAAGGGAGGGAATGAACACTGAAGCTTTCTTT. Its protein is CASSPREGMNTEAFF. The full variable domain, its missing parts supplied by reference TRBV9 and TRBJ1-1, is DSGVTQTPKHLITATGQRVTLRCSPRSGDLSVYWYQQSLDQGLQFLIQYYNGEERAKGNILERFSAQQFPDLHSELNLSSLELGDSALYFCASSPREGMNTEAFFGQGTRLTVV.

V usage is TRBV27 and J usage is TRBJ2-7; D ambiguous. V was pared by 3 bases and J by 1 base, with 10 bases between. Germline CDR1 reads MNHEY; CDR2 reads SMNVEV (reference sequence). This CDR3 contains 14 residues. Here the CDR3 reads CASSLGSRSYEQYF. CDR3 coding DNA: TGTGCCAGCAGTTTGGGCAGTAGATCCTACGAGCAGTACTTC.

This clone was picked up one time. V gene TRBV30 combines with J gene TRBJ2-1, with TRBD1 matching 11 bases. The CDR3 consists of 13 residues. With 4 bases clipped from V and 10 bases from J, the junction kept 6 bases outside the gene matches. CDR1 and CDR2 (germline): GTSNPN, SVGIG (reference sequence). Here the CDR3 reads CAWNADRGQEQFF. DNA of the CDR3: TGTGCCTGGAACGCGGACAGGGGGCAGGAGCAGTTCTTC.

The gene calls are TRBV29-1 and TRBJ2-7, with 8 bases that match TRBD2. CDR1 is SQVTM, CDR2 ANQGSEA, per germline. Trimming cost V 5 bases and J 5 bases; bases outside gene matches: 17. The CDR3 extends over 16 amino acids. The CDR3 protein is CSVFDYRAGVRDEQYF. In nucleotides, the CDR3 is TGCAGCGTTTTCGATTATCGAGCGGGAGTAAGGGACGAGCAGTACTTC.

This rearrangement joins TRBV5-1 to TRBJ2-1; 10 nucleotides line up with TRBD2. Germline V gives CDR1 SGHRS, CDR2 YFSETQ. CDR3 length equals 18 residues. V was pared by 2 bases and J by 5 bases, with 13 bases of the junction left unmatched. The CDR3 DNA reads TGCGCCAGCAGCTTCTCTCTAGCGGGAGAGTCTATCCACAATGAGCAGTTCTTC. Encoded protein: CASSFSLAGESIHNEQFF. Full variable domain (missing parts from reference TRBV5-1 and TRBJ2-1): KAGVTQTPRYLIKTRGQQVTLSCSPISGHRSVSWYQQTPGQGLQFLFEYFSETQRNKGNFPGRFSGRQFSNSRSEMNVSTLELGDSALYLCASSFSLAGESIHNEQFFGPGTRLTVL.

This chain uses TRBV7-9 with TRBJ2-5, with 7 bases identical to TRBD1. This CDR3 contains 13 residues. Losses at the gene ends were 3 bases for V and 2 bases for J; bases not matched to a gene: 0. Germline CDR1 and CDR2: SEHNR and FQNEAQ (reference sequence). The CDR3 loop is CASSLGQQETQYF. The CDR3 coding sequence is TGTGCCAGCAGCTTGGGACAGCAAGAGACCCAGTACTTC. Together with reference TRBV7-9 and TRBJ2-5, the CDR3 gives the full variable domain: DTGVSQNPRHKITKRGQNVTFRCDPISEHNRLYWYRQTLGQGPEFLTYFQNEAQLEKSRLLSDRFSAERPKGSFSTLEIQRTEQGDSAMYLCASSLGQQETQYFGPGTRLLVL.

The chain joins TRBV9 to TRBJ1-3; unclear D gene. Germline CDR1 is SGDLS and CDR2 is YYNGEE. V was clipped by 2 bases and J by 8 bases, with 11 bases between them. The CDR3 has 13 amino acids. The CDR3 is CASSVEHPDTIYF. CDR3 coding DNA: TGTGCCAGCAGCGTTGAACATCCTGACACCATATATTTT. The variable domain in full, completed from reference TRBV9 and TRBJ1-3, reads DSGVTQTPKHLITATGQRVTLRCSPRSGDLSVYWYQQSLDQGLQFLIQYYNGEERAKGNILERFSAQQFPDLHSELNLSSLELGDSALYFCASSVEHPDTIYFGEGSWLTVV.

This clone was picked up one time. The genes are TRBV30 and TRBJ2-7; 9 bases align to TRBD1. Trimming cost V 2 bases and J 5 bases; bases outside gene matches: 10. The V gene's germline CDR1 is GTSNPN and CDR2 SVGIG (reference sequence). The CDR3 is 15 residues long. The CDR3 spells CAWSRLTGGLHEQYF. CDR3 coding DNA: TGTGCCTGGAGTAGGCTCACAGGGGGCCTCCACGAGCAGTACTTC.

This clone was seen only once. This chain links TRBV5-1 with TRBJ1-3; D gene ambiguous. CDR3 length: 14 amino acids. Trimming stripped 0 bases from V and 0 bases from J, with 4 bases between. Germline V lookup: CDR1 SGHRS, CDR2 YFSETQ. CDR3 coding DNA: TGCGCCAGCAGCTTGGACTTCTCTGGAAACACCATATATTTT. It codes for CASSLDFSGNTIYF.

Only one count was recorded for this clone. The chain recombines TRBV7-2 with TRBJ1-2; 8 nucleotides line up with TRBD1. The J segment lost 5 bases and the V segment lost 5 bases, leaving 4 bases of the junction unmatched. Germline CDR1 SGHTA, CDR2 FQGNSA. The CDR3 length is 13 residues. The CDR3 nucleotides are TGTGCCAGCAGCAAAGACAGGGGTTATGGCTACACCTTC. Translation gives CASSKDRGYGYTF.

The chain uses TRBV28 and TRBJ2-3; possibly TRBD2 for D (6 bases). The germline V and J ends were trimmed by 4 bases and 12 bases, with 17 bases remaining between them. The CDR3 is made up of 13 amino acids. Germline-derived CDR1 and CDR2 are MDHEN and SYDVKM. The CDR3 DNA follows: TGTGCCAGCAGTTCGGAGGGGCGGAATAAACAGTATTTT. It yields the protein CASSSEGRNKQYF.

The chain couples TRBV7-2 to TRBJ1-3; tentatively, D is TRBD1 (5 bases). The V and J ends lost 3 bases and 0 bases respectively, with 12 bases between them. Per germline, CDR1 SGHTA and CDR2 FQGNSA. The CDR3 contains 16 residues. CDR3 in DNA: TGTGCCAGCAGCTTGTGGGACTCGAGCTCTGGAAACACCATATATTTT. This codes for CASSLWDSSSGNTIYF.

The chain has TRBV5-8 and TRBJ1-5; D is possibly TRBD1 (6 bases). Germline assignment: CDR1 SGHTS and CDR2 YDEGEE. Trimming took 2 bases from V and 6 from J, leaving 12 bases between them. The CDR3 has 14 residues. The CDR3 is CASSFGQLGQPQHF. In DNA form, the CDR3 reads TGTGCCAGCAGCTTCGGACAGTTGGGTCAGCCCCAGCATTTT.

This rearrangement joins TRBV5-1 to TRBJ2-7; a possible D gene is TRBD2 (5 bases). The germline V gene has CDR1 SGHRS and CDR2 YFSETQ. The CDR3 runs 13 residues. The V end lost 4 bases, the J end lost 5 bases, and 13 bases lay between the germline ends. CDR3 sequence (DNA): TGCGCCAGCAGCCGAGGACCGCGGGACGAGCAGTACTTC. This sequence encodes CASSRGPRDEQYF.

The chain carries TRBV11-2 and TRBJ2-2; D unclear. The CDR3 runs to 16 residues. Germline lookup yields CDR1 SGHAT and CDR2 FQNNGV. Trimming removed 1 base at V and 0 bases at J, with 9 bases between. DNA for the CDR3: TGTGCCAGCAGCTTAGTCCCAGGCACGAACACCGGGGAGCTGTTTTTT. The encoded protein is CASSLVPGTNTGELFF. Combining the CDR3 with reference TRBV11-2 and TRBJ2-2 gives the whole variable domain EAGVAQSPRYKIIEKRQSVAFWCNPISGHATLYWYQQILGQGPKLLIQFQNNGVVDDSQLPKDRFSAERLKGVDSTLKIQPAKLEDSAVYLCASSLVPGTNTGELFFGEGSRLTVL.

The chain recombines TRBV4-1 with TRBJ2-2; D gene uncertain. V dropped 0 bases and J dropped 5 bases, with 7 bases sitting between them. In germline, CDR1 is MGHRA, CDR2 YSYEKL. CDR3 length: 14 residues. The CDR3 spells CASSQELPTGELFF. CDR3 bases: TGCGCCAGCAGCCAAGAACTGCCGACCGGGGAGCTGTTTTTT.